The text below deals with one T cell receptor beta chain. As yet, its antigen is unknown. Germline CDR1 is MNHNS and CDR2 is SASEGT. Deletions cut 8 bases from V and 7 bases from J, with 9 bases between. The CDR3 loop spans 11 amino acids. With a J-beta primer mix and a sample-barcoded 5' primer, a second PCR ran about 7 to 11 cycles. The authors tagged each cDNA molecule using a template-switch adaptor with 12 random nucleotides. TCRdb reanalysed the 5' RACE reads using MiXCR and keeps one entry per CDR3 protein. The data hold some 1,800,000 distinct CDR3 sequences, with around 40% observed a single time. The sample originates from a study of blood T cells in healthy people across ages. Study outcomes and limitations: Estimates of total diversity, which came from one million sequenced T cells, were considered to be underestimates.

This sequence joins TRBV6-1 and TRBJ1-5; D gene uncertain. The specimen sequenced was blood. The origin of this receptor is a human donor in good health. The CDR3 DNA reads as TGTGCCAGCCAAATAGACCAGCCCCAGCATTTT. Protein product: CASQIDQPQHF.